The T cell receptor (beta chain) under discussion was sequenced for a study of T cells in Graves' hyperthyroidism and ophthalmopathy. Clinical symptoms, serum thyroxine, TRAb, thyroid ultrasound and orbital computed tomography informed diagnoses. This clonotype was detected ten times or more. From RNA transcripts, TCR beta CDR3 regions were amplified. A first-round RT-PCR of the TCR CDR3 used the HTBI primer set. TCRdb analysed the multiplex PCR reads with MiXCR anew, one entry per CDR3 protein. The repertoire has fewer than 700,000 distinct CDR3 sequences, roughly 17% of them found once; the top ten carry roughly 15%. V shed 6 bases and J shed 0 bases, with 11 bases lying between them. CDR3 length: 15 amino acids. Germline CDR1 MNHNS, CDR2 SASEGT.

The sample consisted of blood. The V and J genes are TRBV6-1 and TRBJ2-2; D remains ambiguous. This receptor was obtained from a woman under 30 with Graves' ophthalmopathy. Written as DNA, the CDR3 is TGTGCCAGCAGATGGCAGTTCGCGAACACCGGGGAGCTGTTTTTT. It encodes CASRWQFANTGELFF.